Listed below are T cell receptor beta chains from one sample, sequenced in a study of cytomegalovirus exposure and HLA in healthy donors. Only in-frame clones appear in the TCRdb table, and some are missing; sequencing was by immunoSEQ multiplex PCR. Listed are about 170,000 clones; 0.75% to 0.85% falls within the top ten. What was sequenced was PBMCs. The receptor set was obtained from a woman aged 18-30 years in good health and CMV-seropositive. Each CDR3 is given with its conserved first and last residue. D genes are given only for firm matches.

d_call,j_call,v_call,cdr3_aa,cdr3_nt
NA,TRBJ2-7,TRBV6-5,CASSPGVETYEQYF,TGTGCCAGCAGTCCGGGGGTAGAGACCTACGAGCAGTACTTC
TRBD2,TRBJ2-2,TRBV11-3,CASSPHGASGYGSTGELFF,TGTGCCAGCAGCCCCCATGGGGCTAGCGGGTACGGTTCCACCGGGGAGCTGTTTTTT
TRBD1,TRBJ1-2,TRBV18,CASSTGTGLGYTF,TGTGCCAGCTCCACCGGGACAGGGCTTGGCTACACCTTC
TRBD1,TRBJ1-2,TRBV2,CASSTGAKYGYTF,TGTGCCAGCAGTACAGGGGCCAAGTATGGCTACACCTTC
TRBD1,TRBJ2-1,TRBV7-9,CASSFRTGFYNEQFF,TGTGCCAGCAGCTTTCGGACAGGTTTCTACAATGAGCAGTTCTTC
TRBD1,TRBJ2-2,TRBV19,CATGWTGGIGELFF,TGTGCCACCGGTTGGACAGGGGGTATCGGGGAGCTGTTTTTT
NA,TRBJ2-2,TRBV7-6,CASIHVWGRANTGELFF,TGTGCCAGCATCCACGTGTGGGGCAGGGCGAACACCGGGGAGCTGTTTTTT
NA,TRBJ1-5,TRBV19,CASSILSDQPQHF,TGTGCCAGTAGTATTTTATCGGATCAGCCCCAGCATTTT
TRBD1,TRBJ2-1,TRBV29-1,CSVGQGYYNEQFF,TGCAGCGTTGGACAGGGATACTACAATGAGCAGTTCTTC
NA,TRBJ2-1,TRBV11-3,CASSSLSGYSEQFF,TGTGCCAGCAGCTCGTTGAGCGGGTACAGTGAGCAGTTCTTC
NA,TRBJ1-2,TRBV15,CATSRDPGYGYTF,TGTGCCACCAGCAGAGACCCAGGGTACGGCTACACCTTC
NA,TRBJ2-7,TRBV6-1,CASSEALSVPSYEQYF,TGTGCCAGCAGTGAAGCGCTGTCAGTTCCATCCTACGAGCAGTACTTC
NA,TRBJ1-2,TRBV21-1,CASSKPSRQGGGYTF,TGTGCCAGCAGCAAACCCTCCCGACAGGGCGGTGGCTACACCTTC
TRBD1,TRBJ1-1,TRBV7-8,CASSFLGQGNTEAFF,TGTGCCAGCAGCTTCCTGGGACAGGGTAACACTGAAGCTTTCTTT
NA,TRBJ2-6,TRBV7-9,CASSLAPGQFGANVLTF,TGTGCCAGCAGCTTAGCCCCTGGACAGTTTGGGGCCAACGTCCTGACTTTC
TRBD1,TRBJ1-2,TRBV19,CASSPDRGQRGYTF,TGTGCCAGTTCCCCAGACAGGGGGCAGCGAGGCTACACCTTC
TRBD1,TRBJ2-3,TRBV28,CASSPGTGGLSSTDTQYF,TGTGCCAGCAGCCCAGGGACAGGCGGCCTTAGTAGCACAGATACGCAGTATTTT
NA,TRBJ2-7,TRBV7-9,CASSSPGPEQYF,TGTGCCAGCAGCTCCCCAGGGCCCGAGCAGTACTTC
TRBD1,TRBJ1-4,TRBV11-2,CASSLSTGGGEKLFF,TGTGCCAGCAGCTTATCGACAGGGGGCGGCGAAAAACTGTTTTTT
NA,TRBJ2-6,TRBV5-6,CASIRGAGANVLTF,TGTGCCAGCATCAGGGGTGCTGGGGCCAACGTCCTGACTTTC
NA,TRBJ1-1,TRBV27,CASSLGNSSPEAFF,TGTGCCAGCAGTTTAGGTAACAGCAGTCCTGAAGCTTTCTTT
NA,TRBJ2-5,TRBV30,CAWSVRGETQYF,TGTGCCTGGAGTGTCAGGGGAGAGACCCAGTACTTC